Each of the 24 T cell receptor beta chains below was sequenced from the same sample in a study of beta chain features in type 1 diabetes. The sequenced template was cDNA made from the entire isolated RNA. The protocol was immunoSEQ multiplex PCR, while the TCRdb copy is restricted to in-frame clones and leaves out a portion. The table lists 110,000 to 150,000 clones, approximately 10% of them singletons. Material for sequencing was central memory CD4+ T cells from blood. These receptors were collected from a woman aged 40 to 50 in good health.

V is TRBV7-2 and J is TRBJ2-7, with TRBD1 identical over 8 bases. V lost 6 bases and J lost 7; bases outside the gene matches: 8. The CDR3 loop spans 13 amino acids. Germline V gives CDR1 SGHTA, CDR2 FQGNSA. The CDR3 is CASRNDRGREQYF. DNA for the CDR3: TGTGCCAGCAGGAATGACAGGGGAAGGGAGCAGTACTTC.

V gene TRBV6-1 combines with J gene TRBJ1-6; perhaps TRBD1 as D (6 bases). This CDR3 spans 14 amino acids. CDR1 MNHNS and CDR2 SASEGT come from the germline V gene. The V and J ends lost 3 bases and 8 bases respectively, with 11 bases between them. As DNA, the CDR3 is TGTGCCAGCAGTGAGGGGGGGGCCTATTCACCCCTCCACTTT. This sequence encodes CASSEGGAYSPLHF.

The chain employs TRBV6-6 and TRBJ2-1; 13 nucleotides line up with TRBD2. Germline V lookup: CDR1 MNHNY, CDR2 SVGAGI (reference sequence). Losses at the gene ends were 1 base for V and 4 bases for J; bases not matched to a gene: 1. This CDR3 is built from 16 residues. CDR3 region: CASSYLTSGGYNEQFF. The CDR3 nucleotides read TGTGCCAGCAGTTACTTGACTAGCGGGGGGTACAATGAGCAGTTCTTC.

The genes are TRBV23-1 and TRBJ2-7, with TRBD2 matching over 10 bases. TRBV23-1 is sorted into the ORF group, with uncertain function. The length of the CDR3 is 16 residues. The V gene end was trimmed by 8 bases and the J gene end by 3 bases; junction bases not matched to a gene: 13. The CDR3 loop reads CASGPVAGGFDYEQYF. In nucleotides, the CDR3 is TGCGCCAGCGGGCCGGTAGCGGGGGGATTTGACTACGAGCAGTACTTC.

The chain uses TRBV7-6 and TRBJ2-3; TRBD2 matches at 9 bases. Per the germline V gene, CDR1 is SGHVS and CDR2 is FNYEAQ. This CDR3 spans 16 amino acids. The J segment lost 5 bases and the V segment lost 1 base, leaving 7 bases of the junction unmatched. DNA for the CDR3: TGTGCCAGCAGCTTAGAGGCGGGGGGGCCGGAAGATACGCAGTATTTT. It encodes CASSLEAGGPEDTQYF.

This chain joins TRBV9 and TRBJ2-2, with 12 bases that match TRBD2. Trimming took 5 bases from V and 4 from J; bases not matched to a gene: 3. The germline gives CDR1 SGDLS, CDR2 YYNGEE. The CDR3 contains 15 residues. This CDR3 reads CASRPGLAGTGELFF. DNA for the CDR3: TGTGCCAGCAGACCGGGACTAGCGGGCACCGGGGAGCTGTTTTTT.

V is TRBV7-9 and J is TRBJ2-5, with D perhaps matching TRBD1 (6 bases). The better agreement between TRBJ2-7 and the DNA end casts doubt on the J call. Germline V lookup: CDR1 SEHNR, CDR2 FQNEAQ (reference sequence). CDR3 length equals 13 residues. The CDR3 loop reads CASSYTGTYEQYF. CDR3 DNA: TGTGCCAGCAGCTACACCGGGACATACGAGCAGTACTTC.

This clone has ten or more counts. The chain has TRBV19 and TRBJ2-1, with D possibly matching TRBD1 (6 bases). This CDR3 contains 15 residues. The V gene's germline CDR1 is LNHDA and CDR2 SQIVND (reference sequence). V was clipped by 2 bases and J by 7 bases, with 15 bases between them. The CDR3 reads CASSISSTGNNEQFF. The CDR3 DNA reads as TGTGCCAGTAGTATATCCTCTACAGGGAATAATGAGCAGTTCTTC.

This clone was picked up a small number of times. This CDR3 reads CASSLDRVLGYTF. As DNA, the CDR3 is TGTGCCAGCAGCCTGGACAGGGTACTCGGCTACACCTTC. The V and J genes are TRBV5-5 and TRBJ1-2; TRBD1 matches 8 bases. CDR1 is SGHKS and CDR2 is YYEKEE in the germline V gene (reference sequence). Trimming cost V 4 bases and J 8 bases; bases outside gene matches: 7. There are 13 residues in the CDR3.

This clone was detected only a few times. The CDR3 sequence: CASSTGQIIISYNEQFF. The CDR3 bases are TGCGCCAGCAGCACGGGACAGATAATCATCTCCTACAATGAGCAGTTCTTC. The rearrangement uses TRBV5-1 and TRBJ2-1; 7 nucleotides agree with TRBD1. Germline CDR1 and CDR2: SGHRS and YFSETQ. The V gene end was trimmed by 4 bases and the J gene end by 0 bases; junction bases not matched to a gene: 10. The length of the CDR3 is 17 residues.

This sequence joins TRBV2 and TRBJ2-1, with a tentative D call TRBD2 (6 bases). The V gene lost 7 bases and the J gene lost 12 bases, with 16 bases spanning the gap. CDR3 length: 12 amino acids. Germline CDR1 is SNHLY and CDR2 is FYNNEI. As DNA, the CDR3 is TGTGCCAGCATCCCTGATGGGGGGTTGCAGTTCTTC. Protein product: CASIPDGGLQFF.

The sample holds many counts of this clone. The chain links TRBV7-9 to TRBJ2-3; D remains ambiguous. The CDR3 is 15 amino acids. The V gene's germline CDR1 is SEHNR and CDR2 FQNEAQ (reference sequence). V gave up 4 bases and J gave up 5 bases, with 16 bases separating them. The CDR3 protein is CASSSPALGRDTQYF. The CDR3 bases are TGTGCCAGCAGCTCCCCGGCGCTAGGTAGAGATACGCAGTATTTT.

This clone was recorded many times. This CDR3 reads CASTYGGIQGMAADGYTF. The CDR3 nucleotides are TGTGCCAGCACCTACGGGGGGATCCAGGGGATGGCAGCAGATGGCTACACCTTC. This rearrangement joins TRBV11-2 to TRBJ1-2; possibly TRBD1 for D (6 bases). Looked up from germline, CDR1 is SGHAT and CDR2 is FQNNGV. This CDR3 contains 18 residues. The V and J ends lost 7 bases and 6 bases respectively, with 30 bases between them.

The CDR3 spells CASRALETAAYEQYF. The CDR3 DNA reads as TGCGCCAGCCGAGCTCTGGAGACAGCAGCCTACGAGCAGTACTTC. V usage is TRBV5-1 and J usage is TRBJ2-7; D possibly corresponds to TRBD1 (5 bases). CDR1 is SGHRS and CDR2 is YFSETQ in the germline V gene. Between the trimmed V and J ends, which lost 7 bases and 2 bases, there was a span of 19 bases. The CDR3 spans 15 residues.

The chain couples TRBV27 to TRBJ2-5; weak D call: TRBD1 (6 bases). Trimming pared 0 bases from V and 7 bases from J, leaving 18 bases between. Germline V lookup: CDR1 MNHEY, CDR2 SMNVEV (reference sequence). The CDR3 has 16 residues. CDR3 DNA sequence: TGTGCCAGCAGTTTATCGACAGGAGACATGCGTCGGACCCAGTACTTC. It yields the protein CASSLSTGDMRRTQYF.

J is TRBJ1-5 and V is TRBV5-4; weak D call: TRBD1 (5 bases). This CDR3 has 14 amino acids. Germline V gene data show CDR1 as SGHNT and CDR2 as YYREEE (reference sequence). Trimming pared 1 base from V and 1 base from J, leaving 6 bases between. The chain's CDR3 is CASSLPGSNQPQHF. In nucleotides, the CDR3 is TGTGCCAGCAGCTTGCCAGGGAGCAATCAGCCCCAGCATTTT. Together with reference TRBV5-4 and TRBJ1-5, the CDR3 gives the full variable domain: ETGVTQSPTHLIKTRGQQVTLRCSSQSGHNTVSWYQQALGQGPQFIFQYYREEENGRGNFPPRFSGLQFPNYSSELNVNALELDDSALYLCASSLPGSNQPQHFGDGTRLSIL.

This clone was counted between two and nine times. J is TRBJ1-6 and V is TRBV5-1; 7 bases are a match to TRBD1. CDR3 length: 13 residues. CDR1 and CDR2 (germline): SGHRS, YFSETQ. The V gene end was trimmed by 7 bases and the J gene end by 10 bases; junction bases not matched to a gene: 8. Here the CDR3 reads CASRQGGGSPLHF. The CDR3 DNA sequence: TGCGCCAGCCGACAGGGAGGCGGCTCACCCCTCCACTTT. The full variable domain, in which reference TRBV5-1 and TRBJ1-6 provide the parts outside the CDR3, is KAGVTQTPRYLIKTRGQQVTLSCSPISGHRSVSWYQQTPGQGLQFLFEYFSETQRNKGNFPGRFSGRQFSNSRSEMNVSTLELGDSALYLCASRQGGGSPLHFGNGTRLTVT.

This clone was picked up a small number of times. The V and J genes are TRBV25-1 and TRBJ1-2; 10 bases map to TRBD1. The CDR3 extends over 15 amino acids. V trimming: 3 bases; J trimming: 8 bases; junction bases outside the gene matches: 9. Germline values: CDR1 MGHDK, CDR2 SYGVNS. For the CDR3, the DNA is TGTGCCAGCAGTGACCCGGGACAGGGGATTTTGGGCTACACCTTC. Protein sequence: CASSDPGQGILGYTF.

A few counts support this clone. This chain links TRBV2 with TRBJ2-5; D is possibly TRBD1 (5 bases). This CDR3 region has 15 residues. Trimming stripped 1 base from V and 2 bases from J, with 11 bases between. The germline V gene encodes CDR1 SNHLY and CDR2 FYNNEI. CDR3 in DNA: TGTGCCAGCAGTGAAGGGGGCAGGGCGCAAGAGACCCAGTACTTC. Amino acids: CASSEGGRAQETQYF.

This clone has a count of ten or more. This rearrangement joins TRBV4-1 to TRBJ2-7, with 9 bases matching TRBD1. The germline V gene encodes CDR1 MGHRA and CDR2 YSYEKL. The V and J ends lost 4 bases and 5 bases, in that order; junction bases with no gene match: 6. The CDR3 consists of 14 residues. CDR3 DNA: TGCGCCAGCAGCCTACAGGACAGGGGAAACGAGCAGTACTTC. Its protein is CASSLQDRGNEQYF.

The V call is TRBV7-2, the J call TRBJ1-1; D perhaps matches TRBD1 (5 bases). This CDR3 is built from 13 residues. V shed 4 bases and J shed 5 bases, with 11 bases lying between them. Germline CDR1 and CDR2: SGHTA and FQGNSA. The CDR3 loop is CASSSQGRTEAFF. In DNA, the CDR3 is TGTGCCAGCAGCTCGCAGGGTAGAACTGAAGCTTTCTTT.

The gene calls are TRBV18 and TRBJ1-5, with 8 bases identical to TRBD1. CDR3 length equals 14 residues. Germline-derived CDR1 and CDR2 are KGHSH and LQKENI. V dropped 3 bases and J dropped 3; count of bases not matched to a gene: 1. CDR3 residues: CASSPDRVNQPQHF. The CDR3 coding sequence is TGTGCCAGCTCACCGGACAGGGTCAATCAGCCCCAGCATTTT.

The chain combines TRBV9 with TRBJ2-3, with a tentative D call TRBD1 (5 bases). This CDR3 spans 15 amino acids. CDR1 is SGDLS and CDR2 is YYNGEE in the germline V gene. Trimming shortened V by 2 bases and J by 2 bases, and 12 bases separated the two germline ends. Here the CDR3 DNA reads TGTGCCAGCAGCGTGACCGGACAAGACACAGATACGCAGTATTTT. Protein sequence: CASSVTGQDTDTQYF.

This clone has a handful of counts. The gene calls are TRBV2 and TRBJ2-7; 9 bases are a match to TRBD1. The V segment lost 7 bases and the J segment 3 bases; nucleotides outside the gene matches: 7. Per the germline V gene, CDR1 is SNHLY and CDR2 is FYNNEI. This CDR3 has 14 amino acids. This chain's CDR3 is CASTEGTGHYEQYF. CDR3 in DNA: TGTGCCAGCACCGAAGGGACAGGGCACTACGAGCAGTACTTC.